Detailed here is one T cell receptor (beta chain). The junction does not match germline at one end; this may be a read error. The germline CDR1 and CDR2 sequences are SGHKS and YYEKEE (reference sequence). This CDR3 has 13 amino acids. The sample comes from a study of cytomegalovirus exposure and HLA in healthy donors. The PCR was carried out with 60 Vbeta primers and 13 Jbeta primers. Clones were read by immunoSEQ multiplex PCR, and TCRdb kept only the in-frame ones, dropping some. Of roughly 180,000 clones listed, roughly 74% were seen once; the top ten hold about 3%. The chain joins TRBV5-5 to TRBJ2-5; TRBD2 is a possible D gene (5 bases). Specimen: PBMCs. The receptor was derived from a female donor in good health and CMV-seronegative. The CDR3 protein is CASTVLAQEAQYF. In DNA form, the CDR3 reads TGTGCCAGCACCGTCCTAGCACAAGAGGCCCAGTACTTC.